The present T cell receptor (beta chain) was sequenced within a study of CD8 T cells in Susac syndrome. This clonotype was recorded only once. RNA, at roughly 0.5 to 1 ug, was reverse transcribed with random hexamers. Amplification of TCR beta CDR3 used immunoSEQ multiplex PCR across 54 Vbeta and 13 Jbeta. MiXCR, applied by TCRdb to the immunoSEQ multiplex PCR reads, yields one record per CDR3 protein. There are about 200,000 distinct CDR3 sequences in the sample; over 85% occur only once, and about 0.095% lies in the top ten. Losses at the gene ends were 7 bases for V and 4 bases for J; bases not matched to a gene: 11. Germline V gene lookup returns CDR1 SQVTM and CDR2 ANQGSEA. There are 14 residues in the CDR3.

The V gene is TRBV29-1, the J gene TRBJ1-2, with 8 nucleotides matching TRBD1. The sequence was collected from a human donor in good health. Sample: CD4+ T cells from PBMCs. In nucleotides, the CDR3 is TGCAGCGGGGGGCAGGGGGCAGGAGTCTATGGCTACACCTTC. Translation: CSGGQGAGVYGYTF.